This T cell receptor beta chain originates from a study of T-cell memory formation after mild COVID-19. Turning to the study itself: Among the donors, TCR clusters were largely specific to each donor.

Germline V gives CDR1 MNHEY, CDR2 SMNVEV (reference sequence). J lost 4 bases, V lost 4 bases, and 6 bases had no gene match. CDR3 size: 14 residues. Turning to this clonotype: What it recognizes is unknown.

Sample barcodes and UMIs were carried by the TCR alpha and TCR beta cDNA libraries that 5'RACE generated with constant-segment primers. TCRdb re-called the 5' RACE reads through MiXCR, storing one row per CDR3 protein. The table records 250,000 or so distinct CDR3 sequences, approximately 9% of them present only once. Study observations and caveats: Researchers found some responding clones in pre-infection memory, a sign that cross-reactive memory joined. Later expanders leaned toward CD4+, whereas clones contracting from day 15 to 85 were balanced CD4/CD8.

V gene TRBV27 combines with J gene TRBJ2-7; 8 nucleotides match TRBD1. Sequences were obtained from PBMCs or a T cell subset sorted from them (not recorded which). This receptor was taken from a man between 18 and 35 years old who had mild COVID-19 (a few samples of this study predate the infection). Cell type and time point are not known. The CDR3 DNA reads TGTGCCAGCAGTTCGGACAGGGTGAAGTACGAGCAGTACTTC. The encoded protein is CASSSDRVKYEQYF.